This T cell receptor beta chain was documented in a study of identical twins. Findings and limits, study-wide: In zero-insertion analyses, partial confounding could arise from invariant MAIT and iNKT cells.

Between the trimmed V and J ends, which lost 0 bases and 2 bases, there was a span of 8 bases. Germline V gives CDR1 MNHEY, CDR2 SVGAGI. The CDR3 length is 14 residues. This clonotype turned up a few times. Its target is unknown. TCRdb re-called the 5' RACE reads with MiXCR, one entry per CDR3 protein. The table lists 600,000 to 700,000 distinct CDR3 sequences, roughly 20% of them singletons. These records were also assigned to another study, of T cells expressing NK-cell markers. From that study: The TCR beta repertoires originated in sorted CD3+CD56+NKG2C+, CD3+CD56+NKG2C- and CD3+CD56-NKG2C+ T cells. Whether expanded NKG2C+ T cell clones recognized HCMV stayed uncertain.

Sequencing was done on a sample of PBMCs. The TCR sequence derives from a woman under 30 in good health. V is TRBV6-5 and J is TRBJ2-7; D gene ambiguous. In nucleotides, the CDR3 is TGTGCCAGCAGTTACTCGACCCGAACCTACGAGCAGTACTTC. The encoded protein is CASSYSTRTYEQYF.